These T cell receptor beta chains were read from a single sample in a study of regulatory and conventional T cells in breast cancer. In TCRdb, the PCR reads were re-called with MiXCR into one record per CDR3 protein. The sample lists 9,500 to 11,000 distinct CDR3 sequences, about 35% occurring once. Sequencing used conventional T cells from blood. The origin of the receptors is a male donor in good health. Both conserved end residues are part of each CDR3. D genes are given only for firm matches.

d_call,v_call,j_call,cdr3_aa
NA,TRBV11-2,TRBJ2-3,CASSPWADTQYF
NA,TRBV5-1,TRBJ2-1,CASSFEATYNEQFF
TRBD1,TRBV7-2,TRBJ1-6,CTSSLGGPGTGGLANSPLHF
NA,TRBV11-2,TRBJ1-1,CASSLGQGGDTEAFF
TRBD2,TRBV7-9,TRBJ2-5,CASSPPYWGGSATETQYF
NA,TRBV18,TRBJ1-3,CASSPPSGNTIYF
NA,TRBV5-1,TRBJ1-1,CASSLERGTEAFF
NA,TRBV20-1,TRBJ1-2,CSARDPGFHYGYTF
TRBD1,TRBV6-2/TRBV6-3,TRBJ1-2,CASSQGGTLNYGYTF
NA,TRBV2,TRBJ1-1,CASTTSRTNTEAFF
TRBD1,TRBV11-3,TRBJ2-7,CASSLDGDSPYYEQYF
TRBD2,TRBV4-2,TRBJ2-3,CASSQDQRGDDTQYF
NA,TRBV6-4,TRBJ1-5,CASSDLGQSSNQPQHF
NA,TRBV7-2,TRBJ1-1,CASSLAPYFRNTEAFF
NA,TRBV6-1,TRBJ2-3,CASSGSRGAQADTQYF
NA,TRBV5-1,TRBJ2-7,CASSPPLLGYEQYF
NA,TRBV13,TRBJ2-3,CASSLARGMSTDTQYF
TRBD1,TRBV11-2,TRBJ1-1,CASSLGRGGRDTEAFF
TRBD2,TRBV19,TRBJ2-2,CASSPWTSGGGTGEPFF
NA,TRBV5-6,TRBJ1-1,CASSRTDQGAFF
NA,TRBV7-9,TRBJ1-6,CASSPQGNAASPLHF
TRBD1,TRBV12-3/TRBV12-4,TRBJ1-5,CASSLGTGVHQPQHF
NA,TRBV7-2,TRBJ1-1,CASSLELDTEAFF
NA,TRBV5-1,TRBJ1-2,CASSFTDGGDGYTF
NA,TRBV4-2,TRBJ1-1,CASSQVGRDTEAFF
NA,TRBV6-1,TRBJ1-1,CASSSWNTEAFF
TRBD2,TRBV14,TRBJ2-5,CASSHFRGGAETQYF
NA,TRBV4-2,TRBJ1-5,CASSQDGGTRPQHF
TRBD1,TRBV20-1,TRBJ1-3,CSATSGTAWLENTIYF
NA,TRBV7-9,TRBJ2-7,CASSKPLTTKYEQYF
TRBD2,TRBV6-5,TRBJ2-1,CASRGLAGGNEQFF
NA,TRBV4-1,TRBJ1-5,CASSQGRGGASQPQHF
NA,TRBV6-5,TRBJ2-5,CASSPSLTPQETQYF
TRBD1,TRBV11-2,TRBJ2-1,CASSLGTGLNEQFF
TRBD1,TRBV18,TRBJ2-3,CASSPLGQGTDTQYF
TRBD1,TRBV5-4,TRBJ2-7,CASSSSTGTGTYEQYF
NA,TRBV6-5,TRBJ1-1,CASSYSTGEAFF
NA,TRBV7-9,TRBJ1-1,CASSLVRGNTEAFF
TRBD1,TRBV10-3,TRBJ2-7,CAIRGTGGLYEQYF
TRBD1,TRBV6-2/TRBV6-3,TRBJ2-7,CASSRPGQGRYEQYF
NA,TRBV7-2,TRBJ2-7,CASSSQGGIGNEQYF
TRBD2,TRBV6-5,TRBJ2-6,CASSRGGSGANVLTF
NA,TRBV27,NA,CASSLTGVSNYEQYF
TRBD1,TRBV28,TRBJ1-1,CASSFLSGQAGNTEAFF
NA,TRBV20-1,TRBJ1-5,CSARGASNQPQHF
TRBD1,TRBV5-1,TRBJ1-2,CASSTGTGPYGYTF
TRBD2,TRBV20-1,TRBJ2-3,CSVPELAGTDTQYF
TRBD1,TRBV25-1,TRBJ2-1,CASRTLGQDYNERFF
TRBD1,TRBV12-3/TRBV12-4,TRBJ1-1,CASRAQGAGEAFF
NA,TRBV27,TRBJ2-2,CASSLLGPLTGAIRTGELFF
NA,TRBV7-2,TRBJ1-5,CASSWRAGSNQPQHF
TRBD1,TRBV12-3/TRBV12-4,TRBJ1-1,CATSQGAAAAFF
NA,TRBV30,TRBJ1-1,CAWSIPGVNTEAFF
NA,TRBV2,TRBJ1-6,CASTDNSPLHF
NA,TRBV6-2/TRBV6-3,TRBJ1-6,CASSYSDTRSYNSPLHF
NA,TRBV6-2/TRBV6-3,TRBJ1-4,CASSSAGPANEKLFF
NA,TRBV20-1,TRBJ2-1,CSASRGWRDEQFF
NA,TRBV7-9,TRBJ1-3,CASSRRQQGSGNTIYF
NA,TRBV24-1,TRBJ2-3,CATSDNTGLGRTDTQYF
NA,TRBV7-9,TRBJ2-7,CASSRTEIYEQYF